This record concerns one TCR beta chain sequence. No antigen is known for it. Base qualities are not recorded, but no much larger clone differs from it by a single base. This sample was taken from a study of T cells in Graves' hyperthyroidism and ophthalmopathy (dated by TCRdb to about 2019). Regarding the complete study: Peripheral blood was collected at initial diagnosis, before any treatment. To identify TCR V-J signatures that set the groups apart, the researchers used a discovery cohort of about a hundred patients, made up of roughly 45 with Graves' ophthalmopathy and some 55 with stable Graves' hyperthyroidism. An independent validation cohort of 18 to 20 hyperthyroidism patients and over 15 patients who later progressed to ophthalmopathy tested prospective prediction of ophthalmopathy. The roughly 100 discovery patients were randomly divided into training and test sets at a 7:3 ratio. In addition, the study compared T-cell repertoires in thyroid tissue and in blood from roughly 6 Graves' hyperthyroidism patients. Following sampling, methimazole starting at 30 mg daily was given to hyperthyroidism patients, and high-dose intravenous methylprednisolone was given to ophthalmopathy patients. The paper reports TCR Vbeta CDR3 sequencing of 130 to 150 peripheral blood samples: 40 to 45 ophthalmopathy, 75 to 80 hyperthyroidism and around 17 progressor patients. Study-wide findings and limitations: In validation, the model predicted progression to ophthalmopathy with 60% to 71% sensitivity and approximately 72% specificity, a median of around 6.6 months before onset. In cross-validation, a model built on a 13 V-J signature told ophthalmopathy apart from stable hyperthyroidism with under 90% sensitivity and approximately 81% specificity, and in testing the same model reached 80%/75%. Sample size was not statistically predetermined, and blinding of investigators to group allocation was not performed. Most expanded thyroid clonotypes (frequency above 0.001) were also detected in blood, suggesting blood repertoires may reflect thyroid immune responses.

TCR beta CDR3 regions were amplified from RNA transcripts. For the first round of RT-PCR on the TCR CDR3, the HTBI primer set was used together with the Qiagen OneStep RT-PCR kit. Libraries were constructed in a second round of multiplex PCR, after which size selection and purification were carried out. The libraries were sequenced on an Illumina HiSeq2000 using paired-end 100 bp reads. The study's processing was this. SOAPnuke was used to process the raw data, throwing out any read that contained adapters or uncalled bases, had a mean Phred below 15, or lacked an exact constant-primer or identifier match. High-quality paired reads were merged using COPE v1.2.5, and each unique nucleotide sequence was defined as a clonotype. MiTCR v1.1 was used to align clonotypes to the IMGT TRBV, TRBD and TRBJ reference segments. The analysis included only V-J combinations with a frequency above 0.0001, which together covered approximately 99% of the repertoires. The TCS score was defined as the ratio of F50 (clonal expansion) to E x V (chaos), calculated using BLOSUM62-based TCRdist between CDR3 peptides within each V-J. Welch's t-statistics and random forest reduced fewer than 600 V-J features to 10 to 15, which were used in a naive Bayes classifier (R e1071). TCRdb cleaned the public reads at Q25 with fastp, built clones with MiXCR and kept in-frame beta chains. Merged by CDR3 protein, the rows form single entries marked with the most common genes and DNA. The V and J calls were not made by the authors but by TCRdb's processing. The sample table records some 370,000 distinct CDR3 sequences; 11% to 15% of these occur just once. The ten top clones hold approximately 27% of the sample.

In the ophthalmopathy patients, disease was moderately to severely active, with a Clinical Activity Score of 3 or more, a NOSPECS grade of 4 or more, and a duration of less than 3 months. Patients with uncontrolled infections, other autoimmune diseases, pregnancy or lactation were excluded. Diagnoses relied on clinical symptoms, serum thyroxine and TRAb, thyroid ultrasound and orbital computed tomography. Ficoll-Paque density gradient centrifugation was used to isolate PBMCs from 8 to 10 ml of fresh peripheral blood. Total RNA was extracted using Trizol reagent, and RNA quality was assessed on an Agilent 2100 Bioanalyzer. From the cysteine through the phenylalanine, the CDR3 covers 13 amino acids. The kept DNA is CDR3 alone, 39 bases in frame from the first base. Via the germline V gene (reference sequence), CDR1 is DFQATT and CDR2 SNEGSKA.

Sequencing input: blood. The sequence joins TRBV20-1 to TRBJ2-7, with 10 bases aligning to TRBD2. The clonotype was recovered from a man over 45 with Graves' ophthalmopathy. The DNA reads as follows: TGCAGCATTCGAAGCGGGAGGGCCTACGAGCAGTACTTC. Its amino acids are CSIRSGRAYEQYF.